Detailed here is one TCR beta chain. This entry comes from a study of OX40 agonist ivuxolimab in advanced cancers. Baseline, cycle 4 day 1, and cycle 7 day 1 were the blood sampling points. The assay was immunoSEQ multiplex PCR, and TCRdb's table has in-frame clones only and misses some. The sample has some 97,000 clones; 75% to 95% are singletons. The CDR3 has 13 residues. Trimming took off 2 bases at V and 8 bases at J, with 12 bases between the two ends. Germline CDR1 and CDR2: KGHSH and LQKENI. Sequenced material: CD4+ or CD8+ T cells sorted from blood, taken in a trial of the OX40 agonist ivuxolimab. V is TRBV18 and J is TRBJ1-1, with D perhaps TRBD1 (6 bases). The clonotype originates from an adult with an advanced solid tumor such as melanoma, head and neck, liver or kidney cancer. CDR3 DNA sequence: TGTGCCAGCTCACCATCCATCCAGGGGGAAGCTTTCTTT. Its translation is CASSPSIQGEAFF.